This TCR beta chain appears in the sequencing data of a study of shared clonotypes between healthy human individuals. The CDR3 loop spans 16 amino acids. Germline V gene data show CDR1 as SGHAT and CDR2 as FQNNGV. The V gene lost 4 bases and the J gene lost 0 bases, with 13 bases spanning the gap. The repertoire was sequenced with immunoSEQ multiplex PCR; TCRdb's copy has only in-frame clones and lacks some. In the table there are about 1.5 million clones, approximately 97% of which are singletons. The chain links TRBV11-2 to TRBJ2-1; D perhaps matches TRBD2 (6 bases). The TCR originated in a man aged 30 to 39 in good health. Sequences were obtained from naive CD4+ T cells sorted from blood. Subset of the sample: CD45RA+ positively selected. The DNA of the CDR3 is TGTGCCAGCAGCTCCGGGACTTTCAGCTCCTACAATGAGCAGTTCTTC. Protein sequence: CASSSGTFSSYNEQFF. The full variable domain, its missing parts supplied by reference TRBV11-2 and TRBJ2-1, is EAGVAQSPRYKIIEKRQSVAFWCNPISGHATLYWYQQILGQGPKLLIQFQNNGVVDDSQLPKDRFSAERLKGVDSTLKIQPAKLEDSAVYLCASSSGTFSSYNEQFFGPGTRLTVL.